Below are 14 T cell receptor beta chains sequenced from a single sample in a study of Ad26.COV2.S vaccination and SARS-CoV-2 variants. TCRdb keeps only in-frame clones here, not all; method: immunoSEQ multiplex PCR. The table records about 480,000 clones, roughly 85% of them present only once. The treatment denotes: around 19 received Ad26.COV2.S at low or high dose, single or two shots; roughly five received placebo; per-sample allocation not given. All samples were drawn on day 63, counting from the first vaccine or placebo injection. The sequencing here drew on peripheral blood, taken in a trial of Ad26.COV2.S vaccine versus placebo. The origin of the receptors is a person between 18 and 59 years old who received the Ad26.COV2.S COVID-19 vaccine or a placebo.

The gene calls are TRBV10-3 and TRBJ2-1; the D is unclear. V lost 5 bases to trimming and J lost 7 bases, with 12 bases between them. Per germline, CDR1 ENHRY and CDR2 SYGVKD. This CDR3 has 13 residues. CDR3 bases: TGTGCCATCAGTATATTCGCTGCGAATGAGCAGTTCTTC. Translating gives CAISIFAANEQFF.

The chain recombines TRBV5-1 with TRBJ2-7; D possibly matches TRBD1 or TRBD2 (5 bases each). Trimming pared 4 bases from V and 2 bases from J, leaving 19 bases between. The CDR3 covers 16 residues. The germline V gene has CDR1 SGHRS and CDR2 YFSETQ. Here the CDR3 reads CASSAAGTARTYEQYF. The CDR3 DNA sequence: TGCGCCAGCAGCGCCGCCGGGACGGCCCGGACCTACGAGCAGTACTTC.

The CDR3 protein is CAWKGAATYEQYF. In DNA form, the CDR3 reads TGTGCCTGGAAGGGGGCAGCCACCTACGAGCAGTACTTC. V gene TRBV30 combines with J gene TRBJ2-7, with 7 bases fitting TRBD1. V lost 4 bases to trimming and J lost 2 bases; unmatched junction nucleotides: 5. This CDR3 comprises 13 residues. CDR1 is GTSNPN, CDR2 SVGIG, per germline (reference sequence).

This clone was counted between two and nine times. The gene calls are TRBV30 and TRBJ1-6; D is uncertain. Germline V lookup: CDR1 GTSNPN, CDR2 SVGIG (reference sequence). This CDR3 is 11 amino acids long. V lost 5 bases, J lost 7 bases, and 6 bases lay in between. CDR3 sequence: CAWAGNSPLHF. The CDR3 DNA is TGTGCCTGGGCAGGAAATTCACCCCTCCACTTT.

J is TRBJ2-7 and V is TRBV2; D unresolved. Trimming stripped 7 bases from V and 0 bases from J, with 10 bases between. Germline-derived CDR1 and CDR2 are SNHLY and FYNNEI. The CDR3 is made up of 13 amino acids. CDR3 sequence (DNA): TGTGCCAGCAAGATGGAGATCTCCTACGAGCAGTACTTC. Translation gives CASKMEISYEQYF.

The count of this clone is one. The chain employs TRBV28 and TRBJ2-3; D is uncertain. This CDR3 has 14 amino acids. The V and J ends lost 1 base and 5 bases respectively, with 10 bases between them. Germline V CDR1 and CDR2: MDHEN, SYDVKM. DNA for the CDR3: TGTGCCAGCAGTTTATCGGTCCCGGGAGATACGCAGTATTTT. The encoded protein is CASSLSVPGDTQYF.

The rearrangement uses TRBV28 and TRBJ1-6; D unresolved. Trimming shortened V by 6 bases and J by 9 bases, and 18 bases separated the two germline ends. The CDR3 spans 15 residues. CDR1 and CDR2 (germline): MDHEN, SYDVKM. CDR3 bases: TGTGCCAGCAGCCAGCAAAGGAGTGGCACTTCACCCCTCCACTTT. Amino acid sequence: CASSQQRSGTSPLHF. Full variable domain (missing parts from reference TRBV28 and TRBJ1-6): DVKVTQSSRYLVKRTGEKVFLECVQDMDHENMFWYRQDPGLGLRLIYFSYDVKMKEKGDIPEGYSVSREKKERFSLILESASTNQTSMYLCASSQQRSGTSPLHFGNGTRLTVT.

The V and J genes are TRBV28 and TRBJ1-5, with D hard to call. The CDR3 runs to 13 residues. V shed 3 bases and J shed 7 bases, with 10 bases lying between them. Germline V gene sequence: CDR1 MDHEN, CDR2 SYDVKM. The CDR3 region has the DNA TGTGCCAGCAGTTTGGTGGGAGTGCAGCCCCAGCATTTT. Translated, it gives CASSLVGVQPQHF. Looking up the rest from reference TRBV28 and TRBJ1-5 gives the full variable domain: DVKVTQSSRYLVKRTGEKVFLECVQDMDHENMFWYRQDPGLGLRLIYFSYDVKMKEKGDIPEGYSVSREKKERFSLILESASTNQTSMYLCASSLVGVQPQHFGDGTRLSIL.

This chain connects TRBV5-5 to TRBJ2-3, with 10 bases identical to TRBD2. The CDR3 is 15 residues long. V was pared by 2 bases and J by 8 bases, with 8 bases of the junction left unmatched. Per the germline V gene, CDR1 is SGHKS and CDR2 is YYEKEE (reference sequence). The CDR3 protein is CASSLTSGMGTTQYF. CDR3 in DNA: TGTGCCAGCAGCTTAACTAGCGGGATGGGGACTACGCAGTATTTT.

This chain links TRBV11-3 with TRBJ2-1; 8 positions match TRBD1. The CDR3 length is 16 residues. The germline gives CDR1 SGHNT, CDR2 YENEEA. Germline trimming cut 3 bases from V and 0 bases from J; bases unmatched to any gene: 4. The CDR3 nucleotides are TGTGCCAGCAGCTTGGACAGGGACCCCTCCTACAATGAGCAGTTCTTC. Residues: CASSLDRDPSYNEQFF. The full variable domain, completed using reference TRBV11-3 and TRBJ2-1, is EAGVVQSPRYKIIEKKQPVAFWCNPISGHNTLYWYLQNLGQGPELLIRYENEEAVDDSQLPKDRFSAERLKGVDSTLKIQPAELGDSAVYLCASSLDRDPSYNEQFFGPGTRLTVL.

The chain couples TRBV4-3 to TRBJ1-2, with D tentatively TRBD1 (6 bases). Trimming shortened V by 0 bases and J by 7 bases, and 12 bases separated the two germline ends. This CDR3 has 14 residues. Germline values: CDR1 LGHNA, CDR2 YSLEER. CDR3 loop: CASSQDNRVAGYTF. DNA of the CDR3: TGCGCCAGCAGCCAAGACAACAGGGTTGCTGGCTACACCTTC.

This chain uses TRBV7-3 with TRBJ2-3; a weak D match, TRBD2 (5 bases). The germline V gene encodes CDR1 SGHTA and CDR2 FQGTGA. The CDR3 is 13 amino acids. V dropped 3 bases and J dropped 4 bases, with 8 bases sitting between them. The CDR3 here is CASSFAGADTQYF. Written as DNA, the CDR3 is TGTGCCAGCAGCTTTGCGGGCGCAGATACGCAGTATTTT. Based on the CDR3 plus reference TRBV7-3 and TRBJ2-3, the full variable domain is GAGVSQTPSNKVTEKGKYVELRCDPISGHTALYWYRQSLGQGPEFLIYFQGTGAADDSGLPNDRFFAVRPEGSVSTLKIQRTERGDSAVYLCASSFAGADTQYFGPGTRLTVL.

There are a few counts of this clone. The rearrangement joins TRBV5-1 to TRBJ1-3; D is ambiguous. This CDR3 is 11 amino acids long. V lost 0 bases, J lost 8 bases, and 3 bases lay in between. Germline CDR1 and CDR2: SGHRS and YFSETQ. CDR3 coding DNA: TGCGCCAGCAGCTTGGGAGACACCATATATTTT. Its translation: CASSLGDTIYF.

In its sample, this clone was seen once. The rearrangement joins TRBV6-5 to TRBJ2-1; 8 positions match TRBD2. Germline values: CDR1 MNHEY, CDR2 SVGAGI. The CDR3 consists of 14 residues. With 6 bases clipped from V and 6 bases from J, the junction kept 7 bases outside the gene matches. CDR3 loop: CASSSGLETNEQFF. The CDR3 DNA follows: TGTGCCAGCAGCTCGGGACTAGAAACCAATGAGCAGTTCTTC.